The rows below give T cell receptor beta chains drawn from one sample of a study of Graves' ophthalmopathy and Graves' hyperthyroidism. MiXCR was run by TCRdb on the multiplex PCR reads, yielding one entry per CDR3 protein. The table records hundreds of thousands of distinct CDR3 sequences, 40% of them present only once. Sequencing used peripheral blood. All receptors come from an adult man with Graves' ophthalmopathy. Both conserved end residues are part of each CDR3. The D gene is left open where the match is weak. Expanded clones get a size class; other rows say once, few or many, or leave the size out.

>TRBJ1-1|TRBD1|-|TRBV20-1
TGCAGTGCTAGAGATGACGGGACAGGGAGCACTGAAGCTTTCTTT
CSARDDGTGSTEAFF
>TRBJ2-7|-|-|TRBV7-2
TGTGCCAGCAGCCAGGGCGGAGCGTCCTACGAGCAGTACTTC
CASSQGGASYEQYF
>TRBJ1-2|-|-|TRBV5-4
TGTGCCAGCAGCTTACGGCAGGGGTTAAACTATGGCTACACCTTC
CASSLRQGLNYGYTF
>TRBJ2-2|TRBD1|-|TRBV7-2
TGTGCCAGCAGCTCCGGGACAGTGACCTCGAACACCGGGGAGCTGTTTTTT
CASSSGTVTSNTGELFF
>TRBJ2-7|-|-|TRBV10-3
TGTGCCAGCAGTTACCTAGGACGGGTACCGGGCGAGCAGTACTTC
CASSYLGRVPGEQYF
>TRBJ1-2|-|many|TRBV2
TGTGCCAGCAGTGGGATTAACTATGGCTACACCTTC
CASSGINYGYTF
>TRBJ2-7|-|few|TRBV9
TGTGCCAGCAGCCCAGAGACAGGATCCTACGAGCAGTACTTC
CASSPETGSYEQYF
>TRBJ2-5|-|-|TRBV12-3/TRBV12-4
TGTGCCAGCAGTTTGGGGCGAAGCGGGGAGACCCAGTACTTC
CASSLGRSGETQYF
>TRBJ2-7|TRBD1|-|TRBV20-1
TGCAGTGCGGGGGACAGAACCTACGAGCAGTACTTC
CSAGDRTYEQYF
>TRBJ2-2|-|few|TRBV7-9
TGTGCCAGCAGCTCCCGACCTCGTACCGGGGAGCTGTTTTTT
CASSSRPRTGELFF
>TRBJ2-5|-|-|TRBV30
TGTGCCTGGAAGGCAGGGCGGGAGACCCAGTACTTC
CAWKAGRETQYF